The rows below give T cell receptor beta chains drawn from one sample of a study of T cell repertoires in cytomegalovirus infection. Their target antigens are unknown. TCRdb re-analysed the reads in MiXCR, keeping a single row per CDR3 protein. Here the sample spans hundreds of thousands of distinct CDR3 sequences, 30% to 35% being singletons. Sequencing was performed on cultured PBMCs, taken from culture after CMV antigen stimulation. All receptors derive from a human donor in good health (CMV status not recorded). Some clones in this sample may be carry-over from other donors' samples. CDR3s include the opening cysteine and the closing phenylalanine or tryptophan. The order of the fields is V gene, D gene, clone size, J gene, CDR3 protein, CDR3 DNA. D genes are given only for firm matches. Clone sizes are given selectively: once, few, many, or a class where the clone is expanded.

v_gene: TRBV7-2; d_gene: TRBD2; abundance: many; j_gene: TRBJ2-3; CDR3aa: CASSLAGTTDGLAQYF; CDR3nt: TGTGCCAGCAGCTTAGCGGGGACTACCGACGGGTTGGCGCAGTATTTT
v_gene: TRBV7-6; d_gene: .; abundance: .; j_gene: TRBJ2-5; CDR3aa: CASSLAYGKLETQYF; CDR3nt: TGTGCCAGCAGCTTAGCGTACGGGAAGCTAGAGACCCAGTACTTC
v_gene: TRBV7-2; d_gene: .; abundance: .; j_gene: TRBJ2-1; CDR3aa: CASSSPLGLRGNEQFF; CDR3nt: TGTGCCAGCAGCTCACCATTGGGACTCCGAGGGAATGAGCAGTTCTTC
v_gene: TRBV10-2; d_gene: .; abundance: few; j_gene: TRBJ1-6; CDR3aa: CASSGNLRSSYNSPLHF; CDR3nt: TGCGCCAGCAGCGGTAACCTCAGGAGCTCCTATAATTCACCCCTCCACTTT
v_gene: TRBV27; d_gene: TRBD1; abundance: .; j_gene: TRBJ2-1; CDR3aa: CASRPPTGQGFTEQFF; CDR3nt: TGTGCCAGCAGGCCACCGACGGGACAGGGGTTCACTGAGCAGTTCTTC
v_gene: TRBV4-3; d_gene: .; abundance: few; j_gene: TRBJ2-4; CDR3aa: CASSRGRVDPTKNIQYF; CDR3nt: TGCGCCAGCAGCCGTGGAAGGGTGGACCCTACCAAAAACATTCAGTACTTC
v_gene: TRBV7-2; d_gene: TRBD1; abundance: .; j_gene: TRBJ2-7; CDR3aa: CASSEGGQGPYEQYF; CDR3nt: TGTGCCAGCAGCGAGGGGGGACAGGGCCCCTACGAGCAGTACTTC
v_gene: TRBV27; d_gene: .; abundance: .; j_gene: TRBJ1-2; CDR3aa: CASSAQGVGYTF; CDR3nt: TGTGCCAGCAGTGCACAGGGAGTTGGCTACACCTTC
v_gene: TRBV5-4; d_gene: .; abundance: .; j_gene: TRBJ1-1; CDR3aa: CASSLDPTGNTEAFF; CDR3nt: TGTGCCAGCAGCTTGGACCCCACAGGGAACACTGAAGCTTTCTTT
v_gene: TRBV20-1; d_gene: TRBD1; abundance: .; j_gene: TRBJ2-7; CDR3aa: CSAETGQISYEQYF; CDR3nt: TGCAGTGCAGAGACGGGACAGATCTCCTACGAGCAGTACTTC
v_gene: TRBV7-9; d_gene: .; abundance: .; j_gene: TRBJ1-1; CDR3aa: CASSSGQPAYTEAFF; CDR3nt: TGTGCCAGCAGCTCAGGACAGCCGGCCTACACTGAAGCTTTCTTT